This T cell receptor beta chain stems from a study of HIV-infected patients and healthy controls. Study results and limitations: HIV-infected patients and controls differed significantly in mean usage of eight alpha and eight beta V genes.

CDR3 length equals 10 residues. CDR1 and CDR2 from the germline V gene are MDHEN and SYDVKM. V dropped 8 bases and J dropped 6 bases, with 6 bases sitting between them. cDNA was made from 500 ng RNA using alpha and beta constant primers. Each of the alpha and beta chains got its own library through chain-specific third strand synthesis with indices. One primer pair amplified all rearrangements per chain; each cDNA got molecular barcodes. The library had 12-nucleotide molecular identifiers formed by two random hexamers joined together. One entry per CDR3 protein results from TCRdb running MiXCR on the 5' RACE reads. The table lists over 15,000 distinct CDR3 sequences, 10% of them singletons. Whole blood was used without fractionation, so all unsorted peripheral T cells were included. This clonotype is medium-sized (0.01 to 0.1%) by share. Its antigen is still unknown.

The rearrangement uses TRBV28 and TRBJ2-3; D not resolved. Sequenced: blood. The receptor's source is an adult in good health. CDR3 region: CASSRDTQYF. The CDR3 region has the DNA TGTGCCAGCTCGAGGGATACGCAGTATTTT. Together with reference TRBV28 and TRBJ2-3, the CDR3 gives the full variable domain: DVKVTQSSRYLVKRTGEKVFLECVQDMDHENMFWYRQDPGLGLRLIYFSYDVKMKEKGDIPEGYSVSREKKERFSLILESASTNQTSMYLCASSRDTQYFGPGTRLTVL.